This T cell receptor beta chain was recovered during a study of cytomegalovirus exposure and HLA in healthy donors. Points from the study as a whole: V- and J-gene trimming of TCR beta was linked (in a later analysis) to a missense DCLRE1C variant. Overall, about 160 TCR beta chains were annotated as cytomegalovirus-associated.

In its sample, this clone was seen many times. Its antigen is not identified. The germline gives CDR1 SEHNR, CDR2 FQNEAQ (reference sequence). CDR3 length equals 15 residues. Deletions cut 5 bases from V and 1 base from J, with 11 bases between. PCR amplification relied on 60 Vbeta primers (plus 13 Jbeta primers). Sequencing used immunoSEQ multiplex PCR; TCRdb keeps in-frame clones, though not all of them. The sample contains more than 130,000 clones, approximately 83% of which appear only once. The origin of this receptor is a man aged 35 to 55 in good health and CMV-seropositive. Sequences were obtained from PBMCs. The chain uses TRBV7-9 and TRBJ2-2; maybe TRBD2 (5 bases). The CDR3 region has the DNA TGTGCCAGCAGCGAATCTAGCAGGAACACCGGGGAGCTGTTTTTT. This sequence encodes CASSESSRNTGELFF.